This entry lists 15 T cell receptor beta chains sequenced from one sample in a study of cytomegalovirus exposure and HLA in healthy donors. Both 60 Vbeta primers and 13 Jbeta primers went into the PCR. This table comes from immunoSEQ multiplex PCR, and its TCRdb copy is limited to in-frame clones, with some not included. The repertoire table contains some 120,000 clones. Sequenced input: PBMCs. The origin of the receptors is a man between 18 and 35 years old in good health and CMV-seronegative.

The chain employs TRBV5-8 and TRBJ1-5, with TRBD1 matching over 8 bases. In germline, CDR1 is SGHTS, CDR2 YDEGEE. The V segment lost 8 bases and the J segment 2 bases; nucleotides outside the gene matches: 6. This CDR3 is 14 amino acids long. This CDR3 reads CASNDRGGNQPQHF. In DNA, the CDR3 is TGTGCCAGTAATGACAGGGGAGGCAATCAGCCCCAGCATTTT.

The chain links TRBV30 to TRBJ2-2; 8 bases align to TRBD2. CDR1 and CDR2 (germline): GTSNPN, SVGIG (reference sequence). V trimming: 2 bases; J trimming: 1 base; junction bases outside the gene matches: 3. This CDR3 contains 15 residues. The CDR3 bases are TGTGCCTGGAGTAGGGCGGGAGGGAACACCGGGGAGCTGTTTTTT. Translating gives CAWSRAGGNTGELFF.

The chain combines TRBV9 with TRBJ2-5; D is possibly TRBD2 (6 bases). The ends were cut back, 5 bases at V and 3 bases at J, with 11 bases in the middle. This CDR3 has 13 amino acids. The germline CDR1 and CDR2 sequences are SGDLS and YYNGEE. CDR3 sequence reads: CASSLASEETQYF. In DNA, the CDR3 is TGTGCCAGCAGTCTAGCGAGCGAAGAGACCCAGTACTTC.

This chain links TRBV7-3 with TRBJ2-2; D gene unclear. Germline V gene data show CDR1 as SGHTA and CDR2 as FQGTGA. V was shortened by 5 bases and J by 6 bases, with 10 bases between the two germline ends. The CDR3 totals 13 residues. The CDR3: CASSATEAGELFF. CDR3 in DNA: TGTGCCAGCAGCGCTACCGAAGCCGGGGAGCTGTTTTTT. The full variable domain, with the rest looked up from reference TRBV7-3 and TRBJ2-2, is GAGVSQTPSNKVTEKGKYVELRCDPISGHTALYWYRQSLGQGPEFLIYFQGTGAADDSGLPNDRFFAVRPEGSVSTLKIQRTERGDSAVYLCASSATEAGELFFGEGSRLTVL.

The rearrangement joins TRBV7-8 to TRBJ2-1; D is possibly TRBD1 (6 bases). The CDR3 runs 15 residues. CDR1 is SGHVS, CDR2 FQNEAQ, per germline. V was cut by 3 bases and J by 6 bases, with 15 bases left in between. This CDR3 reads CASSLRTDAFNEQFF. CDR3 DNA sequence: TGTGCCAGCAGCTTGAGGACAGACGCCTTCAATGAGCAGTTCTTC.

The chain joins TRBV28 to TRBJ1-2; D unclear. The CDR3 runs 16 residues. The germline gives CDR1 MDHEN, CDR2 SYDVKM. Trimming removed 4 bases from V and 4 bases from J, with 19 bases in between. CDR3 amino acids: CASSSDPVGVIYGYTF. In DNA form, the CDR3 reads TGTGCCAGCAGTTCAGACCCTGTCGGGGTGATCTATGGCTACACCTTC.

The chain links TRBV30 to TRBJ1-1; D may be TRBD1 (6 bases). The V and J ends lost 4 bases and 4 bases respectively, with 16 bases between them. The germline CDR1 and CDR2 sequences are GTSNPN and SVGIG (reference sequence). The CDR3 runs 14 residues. Here the CDR3 DNA reads TGTGCCTGGAAAGGTCTGGGGGCCTTCACTGAAGCTTTCTTT. Protein sequence: CAWKGLGAFTEAFF.

V and J are TRBV5-1 and TRBJ2-3; 7 bases match TRBD1. The CDR3 consists of 15 residues. V was pared by 7 bases and J by 1 base, with 9 bases of the junction left unmatched. CDR1 and CDR2 (germline): SGHRS, YFSETQ. The chain's CDR3 is CASGDTGTGTDTQYF. The CDR3 DNA reads TGCGCCAGCGGGGATACCGGGACAGGCACAGATACGCAGTATTTT.

V is TRBV7-9 and J is TRBJ1-2; 10 nucleotides match TRBD1. Germline V CDR1 and CDR2: SEHNR, FQNEAQ (reference sequence). The CDR3 runs 15 residues. Germline trimming cut 4 bases from V and 7 bases from J; bases unmatched to any gene: 9. CDR3 nucleotides: TGTGCCAGCAGCTCCCTACTGGGACAGGGGACTGGCTACACCTTC. The encoded protein is CASSSLLGQGTGYTF.

The chain joins TRBV27 to TRBJ1-2, with 7 bases lining up with TRBD1. The junction had 1 base not matched to a gene; V was cut back by 3 bases and J by 3 bases. Germline V CDR1 and CDR2: MNHEY, SMNVEV (reference sequence). The length of the CDR3 is 13 residues. The CDR3, as DNA: TGTGCCAGCAGTTTTACAGGGGACTATGGCTACACCTTC. This encodes CASSFTGDYGYTF.

This CDR3 reads CASSLGGGFSGNTIYF. In nucleotides, the CDR3 is TGTGCCAGCAGCTTAGGCGGGGGATTCTCTGGAAACACCATATATTTT. The chain is built from TRBV7-9 and TRBJ1-3, with a weak D call TRBD1 (5 bases). The CDR3 sequence is 16 residues long. V lost 1 base and J lost 0, with 10 bases in between. Germline V CDR1 and CDR2: SEHNR, FQNEAQ (reference sequence).

As DNA, the CDR3 is TGTGCCAGCAGCTTGGCCCGAAAAGAGACCCAGTACTTC. It specifies CASSLARKETQYF. The rearrangement joins TRBV7-3 to TRBJ2-5, with D unclear. Germline V lookup: CDR1 SGHTA, CDR2 FQGTGA. This CDR3 is 13 amino acids long. V gave up 3 bases and J gave up 3 bases, with 8 bases separating them.

The chain employs TRBV6-5 and TRBJ2-7; D is unclear. Germline CDR1 and CDR2: MNHEY and SVGAGI. This CDR3 comprises 13 residues. The V gene lost 0 bases and the J gene lost 5 bases, with 8 bases spanning the gap. The CDR3 is CASSYSWSDEQYF. DNA for the CDR3: TGTGCCAGCAGTTACTCGTGGTCGGACGAGCAGTACTTC.

The rearrangement joins TRBV5-7 to TRBJ2-7, with a tentative D call TRBD2 (5 bases). TRBV5-7 is flagged as an ORF with uncertain function. The CDR3 contains 13 residues. V was cut by 4 bases and J by 5 bases, with 13 bases left in between. CDR3 residues: CASSGRGINEQYF. The CDR3 bases are TGTGCCAGCAGCGGACGGGGTATCAACGAGCAGTACTTC.

The chain couples TRBV4-2 to TRBJ2-3, with D possibly matching TRBD2 (5 bases). This CDR3 is 13 amino acids long. Per the germline V gene, CDR1 is LGHNA and CDR2 is YNFKEQ. V lost 5 bases, J lost 4 bases, and 10 bases lay in between. For the CDR3, the DNA is TGTGCCAGCAGCGGGGAGAGGGCAGATACGCAGTATTTT. Encoded protein: CASSGERADTQYF.